This entry describes one T cell receptor (beta chain). The antigen is undetermined. The sample belongs to a study of long-term antiretroviral therapy in people with HIV. General study results and limits: Collection of the blood, which took place between the mid-2000s and the late 2010s, possibly occurred under older ART regimens.

Run at survey level, the immunoSEQ assay was version v3.0. This table comes from immunoSEQ multiplex PCR, and its TCRdb copy is limited to in-frame clones, with some not included. The sample carries 30,000 to 40,000 clones, over 70% recorded once. Germline V lookup: CDR1 SGHKS, CDR2 YYEKEE (reference sequence). The length of the CDR3 is 14 residues. V lost 2 bases, J lost 6 bases, and 6 bases stayed unmatched. At least two post-ART and at least one pre-ART PBMC sample were available for each donor. The chain uses TRBV5-5 and TRBJ2-7; 9 bases agree with TRBD1. Sequences were derived from unsorted PBMCs, sampled 0.6 years after starting antiretroviral therapy. This receptor was taken from a man aged 18 to 29 with HIV. In DNA, the CDR3 is TGTGCCAGCAGCTTCGGGACAGGGTCGATCGAGCAGTACTTC. Translating it yields CASSFGTGSIEQYF.